Shown below are 20 T cell receptor beta chains from a single sample sequenced in a study of blood T cell repertoires in COVID-19. Assay used: immunoSEQ multiplex PCR; TCRdb lists only in-frame clones, some missing. Of over 400,000 clones detected, roughly 91% appear once; the ten largest clones hold 7.5% to 9%. Material for sequencing was peripheral blood. The receptors shown here come from a woman between 45 and 65 years old with COVID-19, enrolled during active disease.

The chain couples TRBV6-5 to TRBJ1-1; a possible D gene is TRBD1 (5 bases). CDR1 and CDR2 from the germline V gene are MNHEY and SVGAGI. The CDR3 covers 12 residues. Between the trimmed V and J ends, which lost 7 bases and 8 bases, there was a span of 14 bases. The CDR3: CASTVGGGEAFF. The CDR3 DNA sequence: TGTGCCAGCACCGTGGGGGGAGGAGAAGCTTTCTTT.

The genes are TRBV18 and TRBJ2-3; 7 bases map to TRBD1. There are 15 residues in the CDR3. The germline gives CDR1 KGHSH, CDR2 LQKENI. The ends lost 4 bases at V and 3 bases at J; junction bases unmatched: 7. CDR3 residues: CASSLLSTGTDTQYF. In DNA form, the CDR3 reads TGTGCCAGCTCACTATTATCGACAGGGACAGATACGCAGTATTTT.

This clone came up a few times. V and J are TRBV4-2 and TRBJ2-2; 8 bases line up with TRBD2. From germline, CDR1 is LGHNA and CDR2 YNFKEQ. J was trimmed by 1 base and V by 2 bases; bases with no gene match: 0. The CDR3 contains 15 residues. CDR3 bases: TGTGCCAGCAGCCAAAGCGGGGGGAACACCGGGGAGCTGTTTTTT. It specifies CASSQSGGNTGELFF.

This clone was counted a single time. V gene TRBV10-3 combines with J gene TRBJ1-6, with 9 nucleotides matching TRBD1. This CDR3 is built from 17 residues. CDR1 ENHRY and CDR2 SYGVKD come from the germline V gene. After removal of 4 bases from V and 8 bases from J, the junction contained 12 bases not matched to a gene. The CDR3 spells CAISAAARTGDHSPLHF. The CDR3 DNA reads as TGTGCCATCAGTGCTGCGGCTCGGACAGGGGATCATTCACCCCTCCACTTT.

The V call is TRBV30, the J call TRBJ1-1; D remains unclear. Germline V gene data show CDR1 as GTSNPN and CDR2 as SVGIG (reference sequence). V was pared by 2 bases and J by 4 bases, with 5 bases between. This CDR3 region has 11 residues. In DNA form, the CDR3 reads TGTGCCTGGAGTCGGAGCACTGAAGCTTTCTTT. Its translation: CAWSRSTEAFF.

The V call is TRBV2, the J call TRBJ2-5; D is ambiguous. This CDR3 has 12 amino acids. Trimming cost V 10 bases and J 1 base, with 10 bases left between them. In germline, CDR1 is SNHLY, CDR2 FYNNEI. The CDR3 DNA follows: TGTGCCACAGGTCCAGTCCAAGAGACCCAGTACTTC. Protein product: CATGPVQETQYF.

V gene TRBV29-1 combines with J gene TRBJ2-2, with TRBD2 identical over 11 bases. J lost 0 bases, V lost 4 bases, and 7 bases had no gene match. CDR1 and CDR2 (germline): SQVTM, ANQGSEA. The CDR3 is 17 amino acids. CDR3 loop: CSVAGLAGGSNTGELFF. The CDR3 DNA reads as TGCAGCGTTGCAGGATTAGCGGGGGGGTCGAACACCGGGGAGCTGTTTTTT.

The rearrangement joins TRBV5-5 to TRBJ1-2; a possible D gene is TRBD1 (6 bases). The CDR3 spans 13 residues. Deletions cut 0 bases from V and 5 bases from J, with 8 bases between. Germline V gene lookup returns CDR1 SGHKS and CDR2 YYEKEE (reference sequence). The CDR3 loop reads CASSLAGEYGYTF. CDR3 in DNA: TGTGCCAGCAGCTTGGCAGGGGAATATGGCTACACCTTC.

The chain combines TRBV5-5 with TRBJ2-1; D perhaps matches TRBD1 (5 bases). Germline V lookup: CDR1 SGHKS, CDR2 YYEKEE (reference sequence). Trimming removed 4 bases at V and 7 bases at J, with 6 bases between. This CDR3 has 11 residues. The chain's CDR3 is CASSPGNEQFF. Written as DNA, the CDR3 is TGTGCCAGCAGCCCAGGGAATGAGCAGTTCTTC.

The V and J genes are TRBV13 and TRBJ1-1; D is uncertain. The CDR3 totals 16 residues. V was cut by 5 bases and J by 1 base, with 17 bases left in between. Germline CDR1 and CDR2: PRHDT and FYEKMQ (reference sequence). The CDR3 sequence: CASSPEGIGRNTEAFF. CDR3 coding DNA: TGTGCCAGCAGCCCCGAAGGAATCGGGAGGAACACTGAAGCTTTCTTT.

The chain employs TRBV4-1 and TRBJ1-3, with 8 nucleotides matching TRBD1. Germline CDR1 and CDR2: MGHRA and YSYEKL. The CDR3 consists of 14 residues. V shed 3 bases, J shed 8 bases, and the junction held 6 bases outside the gene matches. In DNA form, the CDR3 reads TGCGCCAGCAGCCACCTAACAGGGGGTGACACCATATATTTT. Protein: CASSHLTGGDTIYF.

This sequence joins TRBV18 and TRBJ2-7; 8 bases align to TRBD2. CDR3 length equals 13 residues. After removal of 6 bases from V and 5 bases from J, the junction contained 6 bases not matched to a gene. Per the germline V gene, CDR1 is KGHSH and CDR2 is LQKENI. Here the CDR3 DNA reads TGTGCCAGCTCCGGAGCGGGGGTCGACGAGCAGTACTTC. This translates into CASSGAGVDEQYF.

This chain links TRBV7-6 with TRBJ2-7; a weak D match, TRBD2 (7 bases). Germline CDR1 SGHVS, CDR2 FNYEAQ. The CDR3 runs to 14 residues. V was shortened by 6 bases and J by 5 bases, with 17 bases between the two germline ends. CDR3 amino acids: CASRRPRGADEQYF. CDR3 sequence (DNA): TGTGCCAGCAGGCGCCCCCGGGGGGCGGACGAGCAGTACTTC. The variable domain in full, with the rest retrieved from reference TRBV7-6 and TRBJ2-7, is GAGVSQSPRYKVTKRGQDVALRCDPISGHVSLYWYRQALGQGPEFLTYFNYEAQQDKSGLPNDRFSAERPEGSISTLTIQRTEQRDSAMYRCASRRPRGADEQYFGPGTRLTVT.

The rearrangement links TRBV27 to TRBJ1-6, with D uncertain. Germline CDR1 MNHEY, CDR2 SMNVEV (reference sequence). V lost 9 bases to trimming and J lost 6 bases, with 15 bases between them. This CDR3 is 14 amino acids long. The CDR3 reads CASTKRNANSPLHF. The DNA of the CDR3 is TGTGCCAGTACTAAGAGGAATGCTAATTCACCCCTCCACTTT.

The chain is built from TRBV5-1 and TRBJ1-1; D may be TRBD1 (5 bases). The CDR3 is 14 residues long. CDR1 and CDR2 (germline): SGHRS, YFSETQ. Trimming shortened V by 4 bases and J by 3 bases, and 13 bases separated the two germline ends. The CDR3 region is CASSPGLRDTEAFF. In DNA form, the CDR3 reads TGCGCCAGCAGCCCAGGGCTTAGGGACACTGAAGCTTTCTTT.

J is TRBJ1-4 and V is TRBV25-1; D uncertain. The V end was cut by 7 bases, the J end by 5 bases, with 20 bases between. The CDR3 consists of 16 residues. Germline V gene lookup returns CDR1 MGHDK and CDR2 SYGVNS. The CDR3: CASTNGRQSGNEKLFF. The CDR3 coding sequence is TGTGCCAGCACTAACGGCCGACAAAGTGGGAATGAAAAACTGTTTTTT.

The chain is built from TRBV3-1 (or the pseudogene TRBV3-2) and TRBJ2-7; 7 bases agree with TRBD2. Per germline, CDR1 LGHDT and CDR2 YNNKEL (reference sequence). J lost 2 bases, V lost 2 bases, and 6 bases had no gene match. The CDR3 extends over 15 amino acids. The DNA of the CDR3 is TGTGCCAGCAGCCAACAGGGTGGGGGGGCCTACGAGCAGTACTTC. Protein product: CASSQQGGGAYEQYF.

This clone occurred once. This rearrangement joins TRBV6-5 to TRBJ1-6; D gene uncertain. This CDR3 spans 14 amino acids. Germline V CDR1 and CDR2: MNHEY, SVGAGI. V was clipped by 7 bases and J by 10 bases, with 17 bases between them. Written as DNA, the CDR3 is TGTGCCAGCACCCCGCCTGGGCTGCGATCACCCCTCCACTTT. Protein product: CASTPPGLRSPLHF.

CDR3 region: CASITGGDTQYF. The CDR3 DNA sequence: TGTGCCAGCATTACCGGGGGGGATACGCAGTATTTT. The chain uses TRBV6-5 and TRBJ2-3; TRBD2 matches 7 bases. This CDR3 spans 12 amino acids. The germline V gene has CDR1 MNHEY and CDR2 SVGAGI. Losses at the gene ends were 7 bases for V and 6 bases for J; bases not matched to a gene: 4.

Concerning this clone: The sample has other DNA sequences that encode this CDR3 too. This chain connects TRBV19 to TRBJ1-1; 7 bases match TRBD1. The CDR3 extends over 13 amino acids. CDR1 is LNHDA, CDR2 SQIVND, per germline (reference sequence). The J segment lost 5 bases and the V segment lost 4 bases, leaving 4 bases of the junction unmatched. CDR3: CASSSTGDTEAFF. In nucleotides, the CDR3 is TGTGCCAGTAGTAGCACAGGGGATACTGAAGCTTTCTTT.